This T cell receptor (beta chain) was sequenced for a study of CD8 T cells in Susac syndrome. Whole-study results and caveats: The study conceded that its TCR sequencing and HLA analysis involved relatively few individuals.

The T cells that were sequenced for TCR beta were CD8+ and CD4+ cells from blood. RNA in amounts of about 0.5 to 1 ug was reverse transcribed with random hexamers. TCRdb reprocessed the immunoSEQ multiplex PCR reads with MiXCR, giving one entry per CDR3 protein. The table has 150,000 to 250,000 distinct CDR3 sequences, roughly 95% seen once. V dropped 5 bases and J dropped 0 bases, with 13 bases sitting between them. From germline, CDR1 is SGHAT and CDR2 FQNNGV. The CDR3 loop spans 15 amino acids. Worth noting for this clonotype: Its target is unknown.

The sequence was collected from a human donor with multiple sclerosis. The V and J genes are TRBV11-2 and TRBJ2-5, with D possibly TRBD2 on 6 matching bases. Sequencing was done on a sample of CD4+ T cells from PBMCs. Written as DNA, the CDR3 is TGTGCCAGCAGCCTGGGCGGGACGTACCAAGAGACCCAGTACTTC. Its protein is CASSLGGTYQETQYF.